This T cell receptor beta chain was captured by sequencing in a study of T cells in Graves' hyperthyroidism and ophthalmopathy. Points from the study as a whole: Stable hyperthyroidism was separated from ophthalmopathy by a model based on 13 V-J features. Ophthalmopathy onset followed model prediction by a median roughly six months.

The germline CDR1 and CDR2 sequences are SGHRS and YFSETQ. The CDR3 has 12 amino acids. V lost 0 bases, J lost 12 bases, and 12 bases lay in between. The TCR beta CDR3 regions underwent amplification using RNA transcripts as the source. The primer set for the first-round RT-PCR of the TCR CDR3 was HTBI. TCRdb called the multiplex PCR reads again in MiXCR, with one record for every CDR3 protein. The data contain roughly 570,000 distinct CDR3 sequences, approximately 44% of them singletons. The diagnostic basis comprised clinical symptoms, serum thyroxine and TRAb, thyroid ultrasound and orbital computed tomography. With regard to this clonotype: No antigen is known for it.

The source is an adult woman with Graves' disease, either hyperthyroidism or ophthalmopathy (not recorded which). The rearrangement links TRBV5-1 to TRBJ1-2; D is uncertain. The sequencing input was peripheral blood or thyroid tissue (not recorded which). The CDR3, as DNA: TGCGCCAGCAGCTTGGCGGGCTCTGGAAACACCTTC. It specifies CASSLAGSGNTF.